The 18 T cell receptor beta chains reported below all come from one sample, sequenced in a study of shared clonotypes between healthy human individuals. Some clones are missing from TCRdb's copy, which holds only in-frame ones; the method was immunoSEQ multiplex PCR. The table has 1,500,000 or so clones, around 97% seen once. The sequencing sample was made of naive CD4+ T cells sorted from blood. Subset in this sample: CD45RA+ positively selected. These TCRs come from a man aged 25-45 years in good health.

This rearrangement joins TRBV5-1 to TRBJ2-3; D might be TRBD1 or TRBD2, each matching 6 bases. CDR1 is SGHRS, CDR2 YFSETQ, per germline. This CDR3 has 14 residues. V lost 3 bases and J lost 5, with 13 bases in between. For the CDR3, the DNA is TGCGCCAGCAGCTCGGAGGGGGTAGGAGATACGCAGTATTTT. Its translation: CASSSEGVGDTQYF.

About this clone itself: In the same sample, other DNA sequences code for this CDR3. The CDR3 bases are TGTGCCAGCAGCGTTGGTCTAGCGGGAGGGCCGGGTGAGCAGTTCTTC. Amino acids: CASSVGLAGGPGEQFF. V gene TRBV9 combines with J gene TRBJ2-1, with 12 bases fitting TRBD2. With V trimmed by 2 bases and J by 9 bases, 9 bases remained unmatched. CDR3 size: 16 residues. The germline CDR1 and CDR2 sequences are SGDLS and YYNGEE.

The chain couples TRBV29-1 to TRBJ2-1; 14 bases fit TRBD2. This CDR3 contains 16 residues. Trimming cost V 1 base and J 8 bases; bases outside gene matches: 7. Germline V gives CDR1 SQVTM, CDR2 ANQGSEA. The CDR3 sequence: CSVEGTSGRRVDEQFF. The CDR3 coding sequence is TGCAGCGTTGAAGGGACTAGCGGGAGGAGGGTGGATGAGCAGTTCTTC.

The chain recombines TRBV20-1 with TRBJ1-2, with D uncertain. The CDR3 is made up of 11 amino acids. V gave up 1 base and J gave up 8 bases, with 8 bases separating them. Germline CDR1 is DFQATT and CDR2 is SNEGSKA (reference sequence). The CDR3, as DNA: TGCAGTGCTAGAGCGATAGGCGGCTACACCTTC. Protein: CSARAIGGYTF.

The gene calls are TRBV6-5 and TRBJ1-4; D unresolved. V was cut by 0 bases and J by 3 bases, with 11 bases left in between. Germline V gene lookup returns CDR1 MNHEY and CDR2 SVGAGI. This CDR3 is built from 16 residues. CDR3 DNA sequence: TGTGCCAGCAGTTACTCGATTGGAGTTTCTAATGAAAAACTGTTTTTT. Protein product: CASSYSIGVSNEKLFF.

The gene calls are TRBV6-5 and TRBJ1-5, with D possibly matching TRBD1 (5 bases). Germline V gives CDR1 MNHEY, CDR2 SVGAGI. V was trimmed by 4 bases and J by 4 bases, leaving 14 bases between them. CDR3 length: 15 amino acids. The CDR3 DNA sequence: TGTGCCAGCAGTTTCTCAGCCGGGGGTAATCAGCCCCAGCATTTT. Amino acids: CASSFSAGGNQPQHF.

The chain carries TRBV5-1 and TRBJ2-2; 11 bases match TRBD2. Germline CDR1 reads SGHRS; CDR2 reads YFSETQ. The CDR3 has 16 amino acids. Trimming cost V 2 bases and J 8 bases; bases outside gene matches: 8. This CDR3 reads CASSFLAGGISGELFF. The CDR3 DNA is TGCGCCAGCAGCTTTCTAGCGGGAGGCATATCTGGGGAGCTGTTTTTT.

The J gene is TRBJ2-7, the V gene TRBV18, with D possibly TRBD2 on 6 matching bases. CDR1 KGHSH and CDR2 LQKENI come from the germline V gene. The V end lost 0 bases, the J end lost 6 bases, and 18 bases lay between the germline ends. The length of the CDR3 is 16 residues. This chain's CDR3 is CASSPPIGGKIGEQYF. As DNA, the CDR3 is TGTGCCAGCTCACCACCGATCGGCGGGAAGATAGGCGAGCAGTACTTC.

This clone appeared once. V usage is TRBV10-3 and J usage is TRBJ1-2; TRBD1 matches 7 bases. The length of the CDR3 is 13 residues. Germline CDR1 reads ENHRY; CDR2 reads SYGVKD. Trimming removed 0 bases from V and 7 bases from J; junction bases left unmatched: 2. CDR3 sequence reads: CAISESGDSGYTF. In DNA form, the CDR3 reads TGTGCCATCAGTGAGTCTGGGGACAGTGGCTACACCTTC.

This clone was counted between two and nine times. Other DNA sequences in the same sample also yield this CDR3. The CDR3 sequence: CSAYTGELFF. DNA of the CDR3: TGCAGTGCTTACACCGGGGAGCTGTTTTTT. The chain is built from TRBV20-1 and TRBJ2-2, with D unclear. Germline CDR1 is DFQATT and CDR2 is SNEGSKA (reference sequence). This CDR3 region has 10 residues. V was clipped by 5 bases and J by 3 bases, with 1 base between them.

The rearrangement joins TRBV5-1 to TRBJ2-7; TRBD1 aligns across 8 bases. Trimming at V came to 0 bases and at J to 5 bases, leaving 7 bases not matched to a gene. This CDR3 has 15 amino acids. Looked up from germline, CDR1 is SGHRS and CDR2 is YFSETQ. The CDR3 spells CASSLGPDRVDEQYF. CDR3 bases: TGCGCCAGCAGCTTGGGCCCGGACAGGGTGGACGAGCAGTACTTC.

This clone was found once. CDR3 sequence: CASSFLQGRETQYF. CDR3 nucleotide sequence: TGTGCCAGCAGCTTCTTACAGGGAAGGGAGACCCAGTACTTC. J is TRBJ2-5 and V is TRBV5-5; weak D call: TRBD1 (6 bases). Germline V gene data show CDR1 as SGHKS and CDR2 as YYEKEE (reference sequence). The CDR3 runs to 14 residues. With 2 bases removed from V and 5 bases from J, the gap between germline ends came to 13 bases.

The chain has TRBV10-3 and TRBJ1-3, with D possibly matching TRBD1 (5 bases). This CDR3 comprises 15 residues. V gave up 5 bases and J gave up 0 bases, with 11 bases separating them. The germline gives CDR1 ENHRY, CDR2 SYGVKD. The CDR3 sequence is CAISTGPNSGNTIYF. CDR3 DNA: TGTGCCATCAGTACGGGACCGAACTCTGGAAACACCATATATTTT.

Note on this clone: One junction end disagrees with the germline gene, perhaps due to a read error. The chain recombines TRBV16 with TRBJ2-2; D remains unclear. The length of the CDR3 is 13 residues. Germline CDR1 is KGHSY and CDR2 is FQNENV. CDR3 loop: CASSQSRPGFLLF. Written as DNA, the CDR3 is TGTGCCAGCAGCCAATCTCGACCAGGCTTCCTCCTTTTT.

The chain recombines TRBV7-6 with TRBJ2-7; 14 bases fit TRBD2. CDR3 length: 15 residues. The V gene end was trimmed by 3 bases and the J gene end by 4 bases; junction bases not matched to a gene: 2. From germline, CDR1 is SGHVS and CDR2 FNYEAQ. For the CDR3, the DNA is TGTGCCAGCAGCTTCGGACTAGCGGGAGGTTACGAGCAGTACTTC. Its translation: CASSFGLAGGYEQYF.

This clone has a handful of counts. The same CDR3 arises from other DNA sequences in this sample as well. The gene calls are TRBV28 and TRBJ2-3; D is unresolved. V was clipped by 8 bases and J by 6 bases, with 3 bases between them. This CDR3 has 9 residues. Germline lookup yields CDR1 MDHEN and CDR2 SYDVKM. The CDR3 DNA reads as TGTGCCAGCGGTGATACGCAGTATTTT. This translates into CASGDTQYF.

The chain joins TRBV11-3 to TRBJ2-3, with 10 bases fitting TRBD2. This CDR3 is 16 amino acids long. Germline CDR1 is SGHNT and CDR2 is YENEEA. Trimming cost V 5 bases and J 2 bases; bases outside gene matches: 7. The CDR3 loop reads CASSRSGLANTDTQYF. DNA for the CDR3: TGTGCCAGCAGCCGGTCGGGACTAGCGAACACAGATACGCAGTATTTT.

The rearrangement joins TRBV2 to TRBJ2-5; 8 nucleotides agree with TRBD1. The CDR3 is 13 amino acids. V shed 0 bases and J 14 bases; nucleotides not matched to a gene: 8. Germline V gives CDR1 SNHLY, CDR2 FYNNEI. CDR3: CASSEARPGQAYF. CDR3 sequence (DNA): TGTGCCAGCAGTGAAGCGCGTCCGGGACAGGCCTACTTC.